This section outlines one T cell receptor (beta chain) sequence together with its context. Its antigen remains unidentified. The authors made TCR beta libraries by quantitative 5'-RACE with molecular barcodes. TCRdb redid the calling of the 5' RACE reads with MiXCR, one entry per CDR3 protein. This sample yields some 240,000 distinct CDR3 sequences, of which approximately 20% are seen a single time; roughly 34% belongs to the top ten. The source of the sample is a study of CD8 T cells in ankylosing spondylitis. Study-wide points: Disease-linked clones proved CD8+ and comparatively uncommon in peripheral blood. Made up of under ten highly homologous variants, a TCR beta motif appeared characteristic of ankylosing spondylitis blood. Reports of some motif variants in reactive arthritis synovial fluid and blood predate this one.

The sequenced material came from blood, either unsorted or a sorted T cell fraction (not recorded which). The source of this sequence is a male donor with ankylosing spondylitis or in good health (not recorded which).

Here the CDR3 DNA reads TGCGCCAGCAGCCAATTTTCAAATGAGCAGTTCTTC. This encodes CASSQFSNEQFF. The chain links TRBV5-1 to TRBJ2-1, with D hard to call. Germline CDR1 is SGHRS and CDR2 is YFSETQ. Trimming took off 4 bases at V and 7 bases at J, with 9 bases between the two ends. The length of the CDR3 is 12 residues.